This T cell receptor (beta chain) was captured in a study of blood T cell repertoires in COVID-19. About the research overall: Whether acute or convalescent, the COVID-19 samples came from the United States, Italy and Spain. The cDNA or gDNA used as material had been derived from T cells, B-cell-depleted T cells, or PBMCs.

The method was immunoSEQ multiplex PCR; TCRdb's version includes in-frame clones alone and lacks a portion of them. The data show some 350,000 clones, 90% seen once. The CDR3 totals 14 residues. V lost 7 bases to trimming and J lost 5 bases; unmatched junction nucleotides: 8. Germline V lookup: CDR1 SGHTA, CDR2 FQGNSA. The chain employs TRBV7-2 and TRBJ2-5, with 9 bases aligning to TRBD1. Sequencing input: peripheral blood. The sequence was collected from a man between 18 and 35 years old with active or convalescent COVID-19. CDR3 residues: CASKRDRAVETQYF. The CDR3 DNA follows: TGTGCCAGCAAACGGGACAGGGCCGTCGAGACCCAGTACTTC. The variable domain in full, with the rest retrieved from reference TRBV7-2 and TRBJ2-5, is GAGVSQSPSNKVTEKGKDVELRCDPISGHTALYWYRQSLGQGLEFLIYFQGNSAPDKSGLPSDRFSAERTGGSVSTLTIQRTQQEDSAVYLCASKRDRAVETQYFGPGTRLLVL.